The text below deals with one T cell receptor (beta chain). The clone's antigen remains unknown. No base quality information exists; no much larger clone differs at one position. Library preparation was by the immunoSEQ multiplex PCR assay. This is the immuneACCESS table as TCRdb keeps it, with only in-frame sequences that have V and J called. A part of the clones is gone; compared with another copy, unresolved V genes explain less than half, and the rest is unexplained. The sample table holds approximately 730,000 clones, of which roughly 85% were seen once. About 0.0098% of the sample comes from the top ten. This sample stems from a study of shared T cell receptors in the human thymus (dated by TCRdb to 2020 to 2023). Regarding the study in general: The study examined how the human thymus generates shared, self-reactive T-cell receptor alpha chains.

V is reduced by 2 bases and J by 1 base, leaving a spacing of 6 bases between them. The CDR3 runs 13 residues from the cysteine to the phenylalanine. The CDR3 DNA has 39 bases and is translated from base 1. In the germline V gene, CDR1 corresponds to SGHTS and CDR2 to YDEGEE. The same sample was also studied in work on human thymus T cells. As noted in the second study: Donors were immunologically healthy infants undergoing open corrective cardiac surgery for congenital heart defects in Finland. The thymus tissue came from surgical resects taken out during corrective cardiac surgery. Usage of V and J gene segments appeared to be biased in both the thymic and the peripheral blood repertoires. The related research found that thymic TCR repertoires overlapped highly between unrelated individuals. The study used roughly 8 infant thymus samples plus four related peripheral blood samples to characterize TCR alpha and beta repertoires. The infant donors were about 7 to 244 days old, and the cohort included over 5 males and a couple of females. After being mechanically released from the tissue, thymocytes were kept at -70 degrees C in pellets of roughly 9.5-32 million cells. A QIAsymphony instrument was used to extract genomic DNA from frozen cell pellets. The immunoSEQ multiplex PCR assay was used to amplify the TCRB and TCRAD loci from a standardized amount of quality-controlled genomic DNA. The amplicons covered the V(D)J region and were long enough to include the CDR3 and to identify the V and J genes. Through the commercial immunoSEQ service, the amplicons were sequenced on an Illumina platform. Primer bias and sequencing errors were corrected using previously described methods, and TCRAD and TCRB definitions followed the IMGT database. The repertoires were analysed using immunoSEQ Analyzer 3.0 and VDJTools for basic statistics, V/J segment usage, diversity estimates, rarefaction and pairwise overlap. To estimate diversity, the Chao1, ChaoE, Efron-Thisted, Shannon and inverse Simpson indices were applied, and diversity was also estimated on datasets down-sampled to the smallest sample. Repertoire overlap used strict matching of CDR3 nucleotide sequence, V gene and J gene, with Jaccard-based multidimensional scaling clustering. On average, roughly 740,000 unique TCRB clonotypes were obtained from thymus samples, compared with about 86,000 from blood samples.

The source material was thymocytes. The origin of this receptor is a girl under two years old with a congenital heart defect. Donor details come from another sample of the same person, matched by shared clones. The chain couples TRBV5-8 to TRBJ1-2; a tentative D call is TRBD1 (6 bases match). At the DNA level, the sequence is TGTGCCAGCAGCTTCAGGGGTAACTATGGCTACACCTTC. The translation is CASSFRGNYGYTF.